This T cell receptor (beta chain) was documented in a study of PD-1 blockade in classical Hodgkin lymphoma. Whole-study context: Nivolumab dosing for patients was 3 mg/kg, administered intravenously every 2 weeks. General study points: Diminished baseline TCR diversity has been reported in newly diagnosed patients relative to healthy donors. For complete responders, baseline diversity was comparable to that of newly diagnosed patients.

A remark on this clone: Its antigen is still unknown.

This CDR3 spans 15 amino acids. The V end was cut by 3 bases, the J end by 8 bases, with 17 bases between. In germline, CDR1 is SGHDT, CDR2 YYEEEE. Time point in this sample: cycle 4 day 1 (C4D1), after around six weeks of nivolumab. Each and every patient relapsed after autologous stem cell transplantation, and patients got differing brentuximab vedotin exposure. Using immunoSEQ multiplex PCR, the repertoire was profiled, and TCRdb retains in-frame clones only, with some absent. The table has roughly 50,000 clones, around 90% seen once. Specimen: peripheral blood mononuclear cells (PBMCs), collected before the fourth cycle of nivolumab. This chain connects TRBV5-6 to TRBJ2-2; TRBD1 is a possible D gene (6 bases). This clonotype was sampled from a human donor with classical Hodgkin lymphoma. The CDR3 nucleotides read TGTGCCAGCAGCTCCGGACTGGGGGCGCAGGGGGAGCTGTTTTTT. Its translation is CASSSGLGAQGELFF.